This T cell receptor (beta chain) was found in a study of OX40 agonist ivuxolimab in advanced cancers. Background on the study: Cohort: approximately 79% men, mean age about 60, aged roughly 23 to 90. Partial responses were achieved by three patients: one hepatocellular carcinoma, two cutaneous melanoma.

Using immunoSEQ multiplex PCR, the repertoire was profiled, and TCRdb retains in-frame clones only, with some absent. The repertoire holds tens of thousands of clones, roughly 82% seen once, with around 22% in the top ten. This CDR3 has 18 amino acids. The J segment lost 4 bases and the V segment lost 3 bases, leaving 12 bases of the junction unmatched. Germline V gene sequence: CDR1 MGHRA, CDR2 YSYEKL. Points from the study as a whole: Circulating CD4+ and CD8+ T cells showed clonal expansion by week 6 at 0.1 to 3.0 mg/kg.

This clone was counted a single time. Its specificity is not known. This TCR was recovered from an adult with an advanced solid tumor such as melanoma, head and neck, liver or kidney cancer. The material was CD4+ or CD8+ T cells sorted from blood, obtained in a trial of the OX40 agonist ivuxolimab. The rearrangement uses TRBV4-1 and TRBJ1-1; 12 bases line up with TRBD1. CDR3 amino acids: CASSHIPGQGAQVTEAFF. The DNA of the CDR3 is TGCGCCAGCAGCCATATCCCGGGACAGGGGGCGCAGGTCACTGAAGCTTTCTTT.